Shown below are 14 T cell receptor beta chains from a single sample sequenced in a study of T cell repertoires in cytomegalovirus infection. TCRdb recomputed calls from the reads with MiXCR, one row per CDR3 protein. The repertoire holds about 920,000 distinct CDR3 sequences, with roughly 31% as singletons. Antigen specificity for these receptors is unknown. The material sequenced was cultured CD8+ T cells from PBMCs, taken from culture after CMV antigen stimulation. The receptors derive from a human donor in good health (CMV status not recorded). Some clones in this sample may be carry-over from other donors' samples.

The genes are TRBV5-1 and TRBJ2-7, with 9 positions matching TRBD1. There are 15 residues in the CDR3. Germline CDR1 is SGHRS and CDR2 is YFSETQ. V lost 7 bases to trimming and J lost 1 base; unmatched junction nucleotides: 9. The CDR3 DNA sequence: TGCGCCAGCGGGTTACCTGGACAGGGGTCCTACGAGCAGTACTTC. Amino acid sequence: CASGLPGQGSYEQYF.

This rearrangement joins TRBV7-9 to TRBJ2-7; tentatively, D is TRBD1 (6 bases). Trimming left V 4 bases short and J 4 bases short, with 17 bases between. There are 15 residues in the CDR3. Looked up from germline, CDR1 is SEHNR and CDR2 is FQNEAQ (reference sequence). The CDR3 is CASSSGQGSIYEQYV. CDR3 coding DNA: TGTGCCAGCAGCTCTGGTCAGGGGTCCATTTACGAGCAGTACGTC.

Comments on this clonotype: Likely a read error: the CDR3 ends without its conserved phenylalanine or tryptophan. The rearrangement uses TRBV9 and TRBJ2-1; no definite D call. This CDR3 has 12 amino acids. Per germline, CDR1 SGDLS and CDR2 YYNGEE. Trimming cost V 0 bases and J 4 bases, with 2 bases left between them. The CDR3 sequence is CASSVGYNEQFS. DNA of the CDR3: TGTGCCAGCAGCGTAGGTTACAATGAGCAGTTCTCC.

At least ten counts were recorded for this clonotype. The chain links TRBV7-9 to TRBJ2-7; TRBD1 matches at 12 bases. The CDR3 extends over 19 amino acids. Trimming cost V 5 bases and J 5 bases; bases outside gene matches: 19. Germline V CDR1 and CDR2: SEHNR, FQNEAQ (reference sequence). CDR3 in DNA: TGTGCCAGCAGCGGACCGGGACAGGGGGCGGACCTGCCCATCCACGAGCAGTACGTC. Amino acids: CASSGPGQGADLPIHEQYV.

As for this clonotype: One end of the junction varies from germline; a read error may be responsible. V is TRBV4-3 and J is TRBJ2-1; no definite D call. The CDR3 sequence is 16 residues long. The germline gives CDR1 LGHNA, CDR2 YSLEER. CDR3 protein: CASNQDAAVSYNEQFF. The DNA of the CDR3 is TGCGCCAGCAACCAAGATGCGGCCGTCTCCTACAATGAGCAGTTCTTC.

The gene calls are TRBV2 and TRBJ2-7, with 9 bases matching TRBD1. This CDR3 has 15 amino acids. The germline V gene encodes CDR1 SNHLY and CDR2 FYNNEI. J gave up 6 bases and V 8 bases, and 14 bases lay outside the gene matches. The CDR3 DNA reads TGTGCCAGCGCGGGGACAGGGAAGGTTTCAGGCGAGCAGTACTTC. It specifies CASAGTGKVSGEQYF.

In this sample, this clonotype turned up a few times. The chain employs TRBV4-1 and TRBJ2-1, with D possibly being TRBD1 or TRBD2 (5 bases each). Germline V gives CDR1 MGHRA, CDR2 YSYEKL. V lost 5 bases and J lost 5, with 19 bases in between. The CDR3 length is 16 residues. The CDR3 is CASSSGSRTPNNEQFF. Here the CDR3 DNA reads TGCGCCAGCAGCTCGGGGAGTAGGACACCGAACAATGAGCAGTTCTTC.

This clonotype occurred once. The chain uses TRBV20-1 and TRBJ1-1; 10 nucleotides agree with TRBD1. The J segment lost 1 base and the V segment lost 4 bases, leaving 15 bases of the junction unmatched. CDR3 length: 18 amino acids. The germline V gene has CDR1 DFQATT and CDR2 SNEGSKA (reference sequence). CDR3 in amino acids: CSAKWDRGNVFQNTEAFF. CDR3 nucleotide sequence: TGCAGTGCTAAGTGGGACAGGGGAAATGTATTTCAGAACACTGAAGCTTTCTTT.

In this sample, this clonotype turned up a few times. The chain combines TRBV6-1 with TRBJ1-2, with D possibly TRBD1 on 6 matching bases. The ends were cut back, 2 bases at V and 4 bases at J, with 14 bases in the middle. CDR1 and CDR2 (germline): MNHNS, SASEGT. The CDR3 sequence is 15 residues long. Here the CDR3 reads CASSERQDPVYGYTF. CDR3 nucleotide sequence: TGTGCCAGCAGTGAAAGACAGGACCCCGTCTATGGCTACACCTTC.

In regard to this clonotype: One end of the junction does not line up with germline, which may come from a read error. The CDR3 DNA sequence: TGTGCCAGCAGCCAAGACCGGGACTACAATCAGCCCCAGCATTTT. As protein: CASSQDRDYNQPQHF. The genes are TRBV4-1 and TRBJ1-5; TRBD1 is a possible D gene (5 bases). Germline V lookup: CDR1 MGHRA, CDR2 YSYEKL. CDR3 size: 15 residues.

This clonotype was recorded many times. This chain connects TRBV7-6 to TRBJ1-1; possibly TRBD1 for D (5 bases). Germline V CDR1 and CDR2: SGHVS, FNYEAQ. Deletions cut 7 bases from V and 3 bases from J, with 24 bases between. The CDR3 is 17 amino acids. CDR3 loop: CASTLPSGDPGDTEAFF. For the CDR3, the DNA is TGTGCCAGCACTCTCCCCAGCGGGGACCCCGGGGACACTGAAGCTTTCTTT.

This clonotype was counted a few times. This sequence joins TRBV4-1 and TRBJ2-1; D ambiguous. Trimming took off 0 bases at V and 8 bases at J, with 11 bases between the two ends. This CDR3 contains 14 residues. Germline CDR1 MGHRA, CDR2 YSYEKL. The DNA for the CDR3 is TGCGCCAGCAGCCAAGAAGGTTTAAGGGATGAGCAGTTCTTC. This sequence encodes CASSQEGLRDEQFF.

There are many counts of this clonotype. The chain recombines TRBV19 with TRBJ2-2; no clear D gene. The CDR3 extends over 11 amino acids. The V gene's germline CDR1 is LNHDA and CDR2 SQIVND (reference sequence). V lost 3 bases and J lost 8, with 4 bases in between. The CDR3 loop is CASSMAGELFF. The CDR3 DNA reads as TGTGCCAGTAGTATGGCAGGGGAGCTGTTTTTT. Using reference TRBV19 and TRBJ2-2 for the parts outside the CDR3, the full variable domain is DGGITQSPKYLFRKEGQNVTLSCEQNLNHDAMYWYRQDPGQGLRLIYYSQIVNDFQKGDIAEGYSVSREKKESFPLTVTSAQKNPTAFYLCASSMAGELFFGEGSRLTVL.

This clonotype is a singleton in its sample. J is TRBJ1-1 and V is TRBV7-6, with D perhaps TRBD1 (6 bases). V was pared by 6 bases and J by 1 base, with 18 bases between. Germline assignment: CDR1 SGHVS and CDR2 FNYEAQ. The CDR3 is 16 residues long. DNA of the CDR3: TGTGCCAGCAGATCAGATATCCAGACAGGGAACACTGAAGCTTTCTTT. Residues: CASRSDIQTGNTEAFF.